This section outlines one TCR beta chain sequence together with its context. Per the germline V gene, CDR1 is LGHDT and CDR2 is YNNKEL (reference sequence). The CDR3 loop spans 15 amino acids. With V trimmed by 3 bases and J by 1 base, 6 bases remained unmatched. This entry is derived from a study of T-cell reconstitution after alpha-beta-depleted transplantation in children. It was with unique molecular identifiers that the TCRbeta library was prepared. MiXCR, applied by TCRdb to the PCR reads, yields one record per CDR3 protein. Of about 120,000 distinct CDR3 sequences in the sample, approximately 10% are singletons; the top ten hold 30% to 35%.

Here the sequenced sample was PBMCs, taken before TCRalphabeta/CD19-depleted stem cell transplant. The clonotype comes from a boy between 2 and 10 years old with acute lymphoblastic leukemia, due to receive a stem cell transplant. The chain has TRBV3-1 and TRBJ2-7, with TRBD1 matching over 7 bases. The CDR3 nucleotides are TGTGCCAGCAGCCAGCCCGGGACAGCGTCCTACGAGCAGTACTTC. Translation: CASSQPGTASYEQYF.